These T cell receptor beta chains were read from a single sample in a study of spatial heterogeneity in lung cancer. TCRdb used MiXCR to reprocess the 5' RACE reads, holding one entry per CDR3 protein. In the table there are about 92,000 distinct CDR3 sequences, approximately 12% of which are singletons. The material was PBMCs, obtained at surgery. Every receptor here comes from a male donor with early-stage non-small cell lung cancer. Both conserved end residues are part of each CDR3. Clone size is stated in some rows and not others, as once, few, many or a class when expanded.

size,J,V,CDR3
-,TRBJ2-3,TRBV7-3,CASSVWDGTDTQYF
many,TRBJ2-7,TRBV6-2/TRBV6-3,CASIPGWGTSGEQYF
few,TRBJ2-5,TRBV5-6,CASSLILLAGDGETQYF
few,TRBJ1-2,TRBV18,CASSPRDGTVYGYTF
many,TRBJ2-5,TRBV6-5,CASSSSEETQYF
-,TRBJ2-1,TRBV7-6,CASSLVSLSYNEQFF
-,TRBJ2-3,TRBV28,CASSPGTSGITDTQYF
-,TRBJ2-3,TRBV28,CASSLFGGRGVRTDTQYF
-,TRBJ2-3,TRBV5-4,CASRQDRDIDTQYF
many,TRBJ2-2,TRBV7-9,CASSLGANTGELFF
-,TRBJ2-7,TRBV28,CASSRTGTGGHEQYF
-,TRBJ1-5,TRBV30,CAWALGTGNQPQHF
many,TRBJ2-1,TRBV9,CASSGNEQFF
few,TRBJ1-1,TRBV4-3,CASSRLHSYTEAFF
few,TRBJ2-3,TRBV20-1,CSAGTSGLSDTQYF
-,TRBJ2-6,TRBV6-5,CASSYSSQGLSGANVLTF
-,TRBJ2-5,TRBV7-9,CASSSLRAGQETQYF
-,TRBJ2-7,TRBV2,CASSEGNSLTYEQYF
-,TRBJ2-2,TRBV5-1,CASSLVLTSENTGELFF
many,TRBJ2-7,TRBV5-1,CASSPGRDYEQYF
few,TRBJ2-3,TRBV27,CASSLLLGGTDTQYF
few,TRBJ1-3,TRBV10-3,CAIRSGQISGNTIYF
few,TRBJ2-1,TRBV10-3,CATLGLAGEGEQFF
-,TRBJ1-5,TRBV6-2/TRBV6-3,CASSSDRRQPQHF
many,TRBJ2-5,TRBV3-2,CASSQVILIPQYF
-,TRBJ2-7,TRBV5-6,CASSQGTGPSYEQYF
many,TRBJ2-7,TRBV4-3,CASSHTTGDEQYF
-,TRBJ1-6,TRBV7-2,CASSLKLGATGGSPLHF
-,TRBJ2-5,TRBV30,CAWISRAKETQYF
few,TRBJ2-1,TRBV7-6,CASSLAPSGNEQFF
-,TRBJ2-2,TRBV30,CAWSVLVTDTGELFF
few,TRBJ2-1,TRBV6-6,CASSYSSGQPYNEQFF
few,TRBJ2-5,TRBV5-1,CASSEGQGVPGTQYF
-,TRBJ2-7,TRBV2,CASSAIRTGPYEQYF
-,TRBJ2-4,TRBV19,CASSISLPSAKNIQYF
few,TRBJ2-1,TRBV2,CASSESPRQARTGEQFF
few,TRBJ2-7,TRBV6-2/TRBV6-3,CASSPGITSEQYF
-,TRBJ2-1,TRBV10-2,CASTGQGYNEQFF
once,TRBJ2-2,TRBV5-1,CASSPNSNTGELFF